Following are 14 T cell receptor beta chains from one sample sequenced in a study of T cell responses to AZD1222 COVID-19 vaccine. Libraries were prepared by immunoSEQ multiplex PCR; TCRdb keeps only in-frame clonotypes and omits some of them. The table records about 220,000 clones, 85% to 95% of them present only once. The material was peripheral blood, obtained on day 0 of MenACWY control vaccination. Receptor source: an adult in good health.

This chain's CDR3 is CAGTGLYEQYF. DNA of the CDR3: TGTGCCGGGACGGGTCTCTACGAGCAGTACTTC. The chain couples TRBV2 to TRBJ2-7; D assignment may be TRBD1 or TRBD2 (5 bases each). The CDR3 sequence is 11 residues long. Germline CDR1 reads SNHLY; CDR2 reads FYNNEI. The ends were cut back, 11 bases at V and 3 bases at J, with 11 bases in the middle.

This clone was detected once. The chain couples TRBV7-8 to TRBJ1-1; D unresolved. Germline V gives CDR1 SGHVS, CDR2 FQNEAQ. The CDR3 runs 12 residues. Trimming pared 5 bases from V and 1 base from J, leaving 5 bases between. The CDR3 nucleotides read TGTGCCAGCAGCCCCACGAACACTGAAGCTTTCTTT. Encoded protein: CASSPTNTEAFF.

The rearrangement joins TRBV28 to TRBJ1-1; D gene uncertain. Germline CDR1 and CDR2: MDHEN and SYDVKM. V was pared by 3 bases and J by 9 bases, with 5 bases between. The CDR3 contains 10 residues. The CDR3 sequence: CASSFGQAFF. The CDR3, as DNA: TGTGCCAGCAGTTTCGGTCAAGCTTTCTTT.

This rearrangement joins TRBV6-5 to TRBJ2-1; 8 nucleotides agree with TRBD2. Trimming cost V 5 bases and J 0 bases; bases outside gene matches: 3. Germline V lookup: CDR1 MNHEY, CDR2 SVGAGI. The length of the CDR3 is 15 residues. The CDR3 sequence is CASSRGGISYNEQFF. The CDR3 nucleotides are TGTGCCAGCAGTCGGGGGGGAATCTCCTACAATGAGCAGTTCTTC.

The chain couples TRBV2 to TRBJ1-6; the D is unclear. The CDR3 is 13 residues long. Germline V gene data show CDR1 as SNHLY and CDR2 as FYNNEI. V gave up 7 bases and J gave up 3 bases, with 7 bases separating them. CDR3 region: CASNEIYNSPLHF. DNA for the CDR3: TGTGCCAGCAACGAAATCTATAATTCACCCCTCCACTTT.

The chain is built from TRBV2 and TRBJ1-2; possible D gene TRBD1, 6 bases. The V end lost 7 bases, the J end lost 8 bases, and 23 bases lay between the germline ends. The CDR3 consists of 15 residues. Germline CDR1 reads SNHLY; CDR2 reads FYNNEI. CDR3 DNA sequence: TGTGCCAGCATCCTTAACCGAGGGGTAGGGGGAGGCTACACCTTC. It encodes CASILNRGVGGGYTF.

This chain uses TRBV9 with TRBJ1-4, with D unclear. Trimming stripped 5 bases from V and 14 bases from J, with 22 bases between. This CDR3 spans 14 amino acids. Germline V CDR1 and CDR2: SGDLS, YYNGEE. The CDR3 protein is CASSQSTRGSRLFF. CDR3 nucleotide sequence: TGTGCCAGCAGTCAATCAACCCGAGGCAGTCGGCTGTTTTTT.

This clone was seen just once. This chain uses TRBV5-1 with TRBJ1-4; D unresolved. Trimming pared 0 bases from V and 4 bases from J, leaving 7 bases between. Germline CDR1 SGHRS, CDR2 YFSETQ. The CDR3 consists of 14 residues. Here the CDR3 reads CASSLGASNEKLFF. For the CDR3, the DNA is TGCGCCAGCAGCTTGGGGGCTAGTAATGAAAAACTGTTTTTT. Together with reference TRBV5-1 and TRBJ1-4, the CDR3 gives the full variable domain: KAGVTQTPRYLIKTRGQQVTLSCSPISGHRSVSWYQQTPGQGLQFLFEYFSETQRNKGNFPGRFSGRQFSNSRSEMNVSTLELGDSALYLCASSLGASNEKLFFGSGTQLSVL.

In DNA form, the CDR3 reads TGTGCCAGTAGTAAGAACACGCCTACCGGGGGGGCTTCCTACGAGCAGTACTTC. Its protein is CASSKNTPTGGASYEQYF. The chain uses TRBV19 and TRBJ2-7; TRBD2 matches 8 bases. J gave up 1 base and V 4 bases, and 15 bases lay outside the gene matches. The CDR3 is 18 residues long. Germline CDR1 LNHDA, CDR2 SQIVND (reference sequence).

This clone appeared a single time. The chain combines TRBV5-5 with TRBJ2-7; D gene unclear. Germline CDR1 and CDR2: SGHKS and YYEKEE (reference sequence). V lost 3 bases and J 6 bases, leaving 19 bases between the germline ends. The CDR3 is 15 amino acids. The CDR3 sequence: CASSSAVGIVREQYF. The CDR3 nucleotides are TGTGCCAGCAGCTCGGCCGTGGGGATTGTCCGCGAGCAGTACTTC.

V is TRBV23-1 and J is TRBJ1-1; D is undetermined. TRBV23-1 qualifies as an ORF whose function is uncertain. This CDR3 comprises 15 residues. V shed 2 bases and J shed 8 bases, with 18 bases lying between them. The CDR3 region has the DNA TGCGCCAGCAGTCAACGGACGGGCGCTAATCCCGAAGCTTTCTTT. Translation: CASSQRTGANPEAFF.

This clone was observed a single time. The rearrangement uses TRBV11-2 and TRBJ1-1; D perhaps matches TRBD1 (5 bases). The CDR3 covers 15 residues. CDR1 is SGHAT and CDR2 is FQNNGV in the germline V gene. The V and J ends lost 1 base and 4 bases respectively, with 13 bases between them. CDR3 in amino acids: CASSLVGRGGTEAFF. The CDR3 DNA is TGTGCCAGCAGCTTAGTGGGGAGGGGAGGCACTGAAGCTTTCTTT.

This clone was recorded once. The gene calls are TRBV10-3 and TRBJ1-1; D uncertain. CDR1 and CDR2 (germline): ENHRY, SYGVKD. The V and J ends lost 4 bases and 1 base respectively, with 10 bases between them. There are 14 residues in the CDR3. The CDR3 sequence: CAISARPENTEAFF. The CDR3 bases are TGTGCCATCAGTGCCCGGCCCGAGAACACTGAAGCTTTCTTT.

V is TRBV4-1 and J is TRBJ1-4; D remains ambiguous. CDR1 MGHRA and CDR2 YSYEKL come from the germline V gene. V lost 4 bases, J lost 5 bases, and 8 bases lay in between. The CDR3 consists of 13 residues. As DNA, the CDR3 is TGCGCCAGCAGCCTCAGATTAAATGAAAAACTGTTTTTT. Translation gives CASSLRLNEKLFF.